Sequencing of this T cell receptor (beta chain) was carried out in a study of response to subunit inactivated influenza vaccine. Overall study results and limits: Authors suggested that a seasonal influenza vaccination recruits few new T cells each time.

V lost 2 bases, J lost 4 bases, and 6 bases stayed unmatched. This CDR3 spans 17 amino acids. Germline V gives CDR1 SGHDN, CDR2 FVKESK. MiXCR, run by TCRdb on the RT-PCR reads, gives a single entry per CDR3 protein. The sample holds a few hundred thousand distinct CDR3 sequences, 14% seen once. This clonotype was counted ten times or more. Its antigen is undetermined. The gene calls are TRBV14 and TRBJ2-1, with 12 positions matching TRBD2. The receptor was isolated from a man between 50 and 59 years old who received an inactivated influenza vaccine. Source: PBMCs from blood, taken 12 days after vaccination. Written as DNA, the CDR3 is TGTGCCAGCAGCCAAATGGGAGGGACTAGCGGGTACAATGAGCAGTTCTTC. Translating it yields CASSQMGGTSGYNEQFF.